Sequencing of this TCR beta chain was carried out in a study of shared clonotypes between healthy human individuals. Study-level points and caveats: Sampling involved blood alone; tissue repertoires likely differ.

Germline V lookup: CDR1 MNHNY, CDR2 SVGAGI (reference sequence). The J segment lost 7 bases and the V segment lost 2 bases, leaving 1 base of the junction unmatched. This CDR3 contains 12 residues. The repertoire was sequenced with immunoSEQ multiplex PCR; TCRdb's copy has only in-frame clones and lacks some. The sample holds 2 million to 2.5 million clones, roughly 94% seen once. Points on this clone: Its cognate antigen is unknown.

The TCR comes from a man between 18 and 35 years old in good health. The chain combines TRBV6-6 with TRBJ1-1; TRBD1 agrees at 7 bases. Material for sequencing was naive CD4+ T cells sorted from blood. Stated subset: CD45RA+ positively selected. The CDR3 sequence: CASSYGDSEAFF. The DNA of the CDR3 is TGTGCCAGCAGTTACGGGGACAGTGAAGCTTTCTTT.